Only a few counts were recorded for the clone carrying this TCR beta chain. The antigen is undetermined. Cells sorted as Tregs were CD4+, CD25+ and CD127-/low. Each CDR3 protein is one row after TCRdb ran MiXCR on the 5' RACE reads. The table has approximately 4,900 distinct CDR3 sequences, approximately 70% seen once. The germline V and J ends were trimmed by 4 bases and 0 bases, with 17 bases remaining between them. The CDR3 loop spans 17 amino acids. CDR1 is SGHTA, CDR2 FQGTGA, per germline. Study-wide results and limits: In terms of TCR gene usage, tumor memory CD4+ T cells clustered together with blood and lymph node memory CD4+ cells, as well as with lymph node naive CD4+ cells.

The chain links TRBV7-3 to TRBJ2-3; possibly TRBD1 or TRBD2 for D (6 bases each). Sequencing was carried out using Tregs sorted from blood. The clonotype comes from a female donor with breast cancer. The CDR3 reads CASSYMGGISSTDTQYF. As DNA, the CDR3 is TGTGCCAGCAGCTACATGGGGGGCATATCTAGCACAGATACGCAGTATTTT.